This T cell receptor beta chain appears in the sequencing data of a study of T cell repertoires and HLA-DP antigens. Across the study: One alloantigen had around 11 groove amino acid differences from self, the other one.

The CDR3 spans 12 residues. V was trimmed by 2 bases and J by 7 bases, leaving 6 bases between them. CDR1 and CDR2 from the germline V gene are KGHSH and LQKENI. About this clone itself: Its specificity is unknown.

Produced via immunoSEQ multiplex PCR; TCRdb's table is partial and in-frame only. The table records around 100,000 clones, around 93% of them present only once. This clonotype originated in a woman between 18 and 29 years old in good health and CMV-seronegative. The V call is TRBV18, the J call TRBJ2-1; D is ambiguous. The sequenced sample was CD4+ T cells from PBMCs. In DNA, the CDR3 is TGTGCCAGCTCACCATCTATGAATGAGCAGTTCTTC. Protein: CASSPSMNEQFF.